The 24 T cell receptor beta chains below were found in one sample sequenced in a study of T cell repertoires in cytomegalovirus infection. One entry per CDR3 protein results from TCRdb running MiXCR on the reads. The sample shows around 140,000 distinct CDR3 sequences, under 8% of them seen only once. The specimen was PBMCs. These receptors originate from a human donor in good health (CMV status not recorded). Some clones in this sample may be carry-over from other donors' samples.

In this sample, this clonotype turned up many times. J is TRBJ1-1 and V is TRBV4-3; possibly TRBD1 for D (5 bases). The CDR3 extends over 18 amino acids. Germline V CDR1 and CDR2: LGHNA, YSLEER. V dropped 3 bases and J dropped 5 bases, with 25 bases sitting between them. The CDR3 here is CASSHKTYYGGGETEAFF. The DNA for the CDR3 is TGCGCCAGCAGCCACAAAACCTACTATGGCGGGGGGGAAACTGAAGCTTTCTTT.

This clonotype was recorded a few times. V is TRBV12-3 or TRBV12-4 and J is TRBJ1-6; D not resolved. Trimming removed 5 bases at V and 4 bases at J, with 12 bases between. The CDR3 covers 15 residues. The CDR3 region is CASSHPGRYNSPLHF. The DNA of the CDR3 is TGTGCCAGCAGTCACCCTGGGCGTTATAATTCACCCCTCCACTTT.

This clonotype was seen at least ten times. V usage is TRBV20-1 and J usage is TRBJ1-2, with 9 nucleotides matching TRBD1. Trimming at V came to 5 bases and at J to 3 bases, leaving 4 bases not matched to a gene. CDR1 and CDR2 (germline): DFQATT, SNEGSKA (reference sequence). The CDR3 consists of 13 residues. CDR3 residues: CSAPRTGDYGYTF. The DNA for the CDR3 is TGCAGTGCTCCCCGGACAGGGGACTATGGCTACACCTTC.

The V and J genes are TRBV20-1 and TRBJ2-1; D may be TRBD1 (6 bases). V was shortened by 3 bases and J by 2 bases, with 8 bases between the two germline ends. CDR1 and CDR2 from the germline V gene are DFQATT and SNEGSKA (reference sequence). The CDR3 covers 13 residues. The CDR3 here is CSARGHPYNEQFF. CDR3 nucleotide sequence: TGCAGTGCTAGGGGACATCCCTACAATGAGCAGTTCTTC.

There are a few counts of this clonotype. The V and J genes are TRBV23-1 and TRBJ1-3; TRBD1 aligns across 10 bases. TRBV23-1 carries the ORF label, with uncertain function. V was pared by 4 bases and J by 4 bases, with 7 bases of the junction left unmatched. This CDR3 is built from 16 residues. The CDR3 loop reads CASSPDDRGPGNTIYF. The CDR3 DNA reads TGCGCCAGCAGTCCTGACGACAGGGGGCCAGGAAACACCATATATTTT.

This clonotype was counted at least ten times. A read error may produce the germline difference seen at one junction end. The chain has TRBV7-7 and TRBJ2-7, with D hard to call. Germline-derived CDR1 and CDR2 are SSHAT and FNYEAQ (reference sequence). The CDR3 spans 13 residues. The CDR3 DNA reads as TGTGCTAGCAGCTTGACGGTATGGACGCAGCAGTACTTC. This encodes CASSLTVWTQQYF.

This clonotype was seen repeatedly, ten times or more. This sequence joins TRBV7-2 and TRBJ1-1, with D possibly matching TRBD1 (6 bases). Germline assignment: CDR1 SGHTA and CDR2 FQGNSA. The CDR3 is made up of 13 amino acids. Trimming left V 5 bases short and J 4 bases short, with 11 bases between. The CDR3 here is CASSHTGITEAFF. In DNA form, the CDR3 reads TGTGCCAGCAGCCACACAGGGATCACTGAAGCTTTCTTT.

The chain has TRBV6-6 and TRBJ2-2, with 7 positions matching TRBD1. Germline CDR1 reads MNHNY; CDR2 reads SVGAGI (reference sequence). The CDR3 covers 16 residues. J was trimmed by 0 bases and V by 2 bases; bases with no gene match: 3. Here the CDR3 DNA reads TGTGCCAGCAGTTACCCACAGGGGACGAACACCGGGGAGCTGTTTTTT. Residues: CASSYPQGTNTGELFF.

This clonotype showed up many times. The V call is TRBV5-4, the J call TRBJ2-5; a possible D gene is TRBD2 (5 bases). CDR3 length: 13 residues. The V end was cut by 1 base, the J end by 5 bases, with 9 bases between. Germline V lookup: CDR1 SGHNT, CDR2 YYREEE (reference sequence). This CDR3 reads CASSLRGSETQYF. As DNA, the CDR3 is TGTGCCAGCAGCTTGCGAGGGTCGGAGACCCAGTACTTC.

This clonotype was observed at least ten times. The genes are TRBV7-2 and TRBJ2-2; no definite D call. The CDR3 sequence is 14 residues long. Trimming removed 2 bases from V and 1 base from J, with 5 bases in between. Germline V gives CDR1 SGHTA, CDR2 FQGNSA. This chain's CDR3 is CASSLFLNTGELFF. For the CDR3, the DNA is TGTGCCAGCAGCTTATTCCTGAACACCGGGGAGCTGTTTTTT.

This clonotype was recorded only once. A much larger clone lies a single base off, so this may be a read error. This chain links TRBV7-2 with TRBJ2-1; D possibly matches TRBD1 or TRBD2 (5 bases each). Germline CDR1 is SGHTA and CDR2 is FQGNSA. The CDR3 is 14 amino acids. CDR3 sequence reads: CASSQAGAYKEQFF. The CDR3 nucleotides read TGTGCCAGCAGTCAAGCCGGGGCCTACAAAGAGCAGTTCTTC.

In this sample, this clonotype turned up many times. The chain joins TRBV20-1 to TRBJ1-6, with a possible D match to TRBD1 (5 bases). Looked up from germline, CDR1 is DFQATT and CDR2 is SNEGSKA (reference sequence). The CDR3 sequence is 19 residues long. This CDR3 is CSARHGRSAGPRYNSPLHF. The CDR3 DNA reads as TGCAGCGCCCGACACGGCCGCTCAGCGGGGCCGCGCTATAATTCACCCCTCCACTTT.

This clonotype was observed at least ten times. The genes are TRBV7-2 and TRBJ2-1; tentatively, D is TRBD2 (7 bases). The CDR3 is 13 amino acids. Germline V CDR1 and CDR2: SGHTA, FQGNSA. V was trimmed by 1 base and J by 16 bases, leaving 17 bases between them. The CDR3 region is CASSLEGGRRYFF. CDR3 DNA sequence: TGTGCCAGCAGCTTAGAGGGGGGGCGCCGATATTTCTTC. The whole variable domain, filled in from reference TRBV7-2 and TRBJ2-1, reads GAGVSQSPSNKVTEKGKDVELRCDPISGHTALYWYRQSLGQGLEFLIYFQGNSAPDKSGLPSDRFSAERTGGSVSTLTIQRTQQEDSAVYLCASSLEGGRRYFFGPGTRLTVL.

This clonotype was found a few times. The chain combines TRBV19 with TRBJ1-1, with D unclear. Per germline, CDR1 LNHDA and CDR2 SQIVND (reference sequence). This CDR3 spans 14 amino acids. Trimming shortened V by 6 bases and J by 4 bases, and 15 bases separated the two germline ends. The CDR3 spells CASSPWADFTEAFF. CDR3 sequence (DNA): TGTGCCAGTAGCCCTTGGGCAGACTTCACTGAAGCTTTCTTT.

This rearrangement joins TRBV11-3 to TRBJ2-6, with D perhaps assigned TRBD1 or TRBD2 (5 bases each). The CDR3 covers 17 residues. With 5 bases removed from V and 0 bases from J, the gap between germline ends came to 14 bases. The germline gives CDR1 SGHNT, CDR2 YENEEA. The CDR3 sequence is CASSRRDANSGANVLTF. Written as DNA, the CDR3 is TGTGCCAGCAGCCGCCGGGACGCGAACTCTGGGGCCAACGTCCTGACTTTC.

This clonotype has a count of ten or more. This chain uses TRBV7-2 with TRBJ1-5; possibly TRBD1 for D (5 bases). The germline V gene has CDR1 SGHTA and CDR2 FQGNSA. The CDR3 spans 13 residues. V lost 1 base and J lost 9, with 10 bases in between. This chain's CDR3 is CASSLGGSVPQHF. The DNA of the CDR3 is TGTGCCAGCAGCTTAGGGGGGTCGGTGCCCCAGCATTTT.

V and J are TRBV11-3 and TRBJ2-5; 10 positions match TRBD1. V was pared by 8 bases and J by 5 bases, with 11 bases of the junction left unmatched. The CDR3 runs 15 residues. Germline V CDR1 and CDR2: SGHNT, YENEEA. The CDR3 here is CASGQNGQGGETQYF. The CDR3 DNA reads as TGTGCCAGCGGACAGAATGGACAGGGGGGTGAGACCCAGTACTTC.

At least ten counts were recorded for this clonotype. This chain uses TRBV7-9 with TRBJ2-3; D unresolved. The CDR3 spans 14 residues. Germline assignment: CDR1 SEHNR and CDR2 FQNEAQ (reference sequence). V lost 0 bases and J lost 2, with 6 bases in between. The DNA of the CDR3 is TGTGCCAGCAGCTTAGCGGCTTACACAGATACGCAGTATTTT. Amino acid sequence: CASSLAAYTDTQYF.

This clonotype came up many times. This chain connects TRBV7-2 to TRBJ2-2; possibly TRBD1 for D (8 bases). There are 15 residues in the CDR3. Per germline, CDR1 SGHTA and CDR2 FQGNSA. Trimming removed 5 bases at V and 7 bases at J, with 17 bases between. The CDR3 DNA follows: TGTGCCAGCAGCCCAGACAGGGGAGGGTTCGGGGAGCTGTTTTTT. As protein: CASSPDRGGFGELFF.

This clonotype was observed at least ten times. The CDR3 region has the DNA TGTGCCAGCAGCCCCCTTTTCCAGAAATCCTACGAGCAGTACTTC. Amino acid sequence: CASSPLFQKSYEQYF. The genes are TRBV7-6 and TRBJ2-7, with no clear D. This CDR3 comprises 15 residues. V shed 5 bases and J shed 1 base, with 15 bases lying between them. Germline values: CDR1 SGHVS, CDR2 FNYEAQ.

This clonotype has at least ten counts. The CDR3 is CSARGTRGHSYNSPLHF. CDR3 in DNA: TGCAGTGCTAGAGGTACCAGGGGGCACTCCTATAATTCACCCCTCCACTTT. This rearrangement joins TRBV20-1 to TRBJ1-6; TRBD1 aligns across 8 bases. The CDR3 runs to 17 residues. Trimming cost V 1 base and J 0 bases; bases outside gene matches: 5. CDR1 DFQATT and CDR2 SNEGSKA come from the germline V gene (reference sequence).

This clonotype was detected many times. V and J are TRBV7-2 and TRBJ1-2; D call uncertain. The CDR3 spans 14 residues. Trimming removed 3 bases from V and 4 bases from J, with 12 bases in between. Germline values: CDR1 SGHTA, CDR2 FQGNSA. CDR3 sequence (DNA): TGTGCCAGCAGCTTCCAGAACACCCCCTATGGCTACACCTTC. It encodes CASSFQNTPYGYTF. Full variable domain (outside the CDR3, taken from reference TRBV7-2 and TRBJ1-2): GAGVSQSPSNKVTEKGKDVELRCDPISGHTALYWYRQSLGQGLEFLIYFQGNSAPDKSGLPSDRFSAERTGGSVSTLTIQRTQQEDSAVYLCASSFQNTPYGYTFGSGTRLTVV.

This clonotype was observed a few times. The chain is built from TRBV29-1 and TRBJ1-1; tentative D call: TRBD1 (5 bases). From germline, CDR1 is SQVTM and CDR2 ANQGSEA. The CDR3 contains 13 residues. V lost 4 bases and J lost 10, with 19 bases in between. CDR3 in DNA: TGCAGCGTTGCGGCAGCAGGGACGGGCGGAGCTTTCTTT. Translated: CSVAAAGTGGAFF.

This clonotype was recorded many times. This chain links TRBV7-3 with TRBJ1-1; 8 bases match TRBD1. V was clipped by 3 bases and J by 4 bases; unmatched bases: 7. CDR3 length equals 15 residues. The germline CDR1 and CDR2 sequences are SGHTA and FQGTGA. CDR3 in DNA: TGTGCCAGCAGCTTTGGGACCGACAGGGGCACTGAAGCTTTCTTT. It is translated as CASSFGTDRGTEAFF.